In its sample, the clone carrying this T cell receptor (beta chain) ranks as medium-sized. Its antigen is undetermined. These data are taken from a study of molecular identifiers for immune sequencing clone quantification. As CD8+CD4-CCR7+CD45RA+ cells, naive CD8 T cells were sorted. The bulk TCR libraries were made with methods described before and with listed TCR primers. From the PCR reads, TCRdb called clonotypes with MiXCR, one entry per CDR3 protein. This table holds about 6,100 distinct CDR3 sequences, 16% found once. The CDR3 has 13 amino acids. V was trimmed by 5 bases and J by 2 bases, leaving 9 bases between them. Germline V gene lookup returns CDR1 MGHRA and CDR2 YSYEKL. Whole-study findings and limits: Clonotypes surpassing 20 RNA copies contained over 97% of effector molecules, versus under 1% in naive cells.

The sequence came from a human donor in good health. Some libraries in this study had Jurkat cell RNA spiked in. The sample was naive CD8+ T cells from blood, with Jurkat cell RNA spiked in. Subset specified: FACS-sorted CD8+CD4-CCR7+CD45RA+ naive T cells. The chain combines TRBV4-1 with TRBJ1-1; weak D call: TRBD1 (5 bases). CDR3: CASSSDRNTEAFF. CDR3 DNA sequence: TGCGCCAGCAGCTCCGACAGAAACACTGAAGCTTTCTTT.